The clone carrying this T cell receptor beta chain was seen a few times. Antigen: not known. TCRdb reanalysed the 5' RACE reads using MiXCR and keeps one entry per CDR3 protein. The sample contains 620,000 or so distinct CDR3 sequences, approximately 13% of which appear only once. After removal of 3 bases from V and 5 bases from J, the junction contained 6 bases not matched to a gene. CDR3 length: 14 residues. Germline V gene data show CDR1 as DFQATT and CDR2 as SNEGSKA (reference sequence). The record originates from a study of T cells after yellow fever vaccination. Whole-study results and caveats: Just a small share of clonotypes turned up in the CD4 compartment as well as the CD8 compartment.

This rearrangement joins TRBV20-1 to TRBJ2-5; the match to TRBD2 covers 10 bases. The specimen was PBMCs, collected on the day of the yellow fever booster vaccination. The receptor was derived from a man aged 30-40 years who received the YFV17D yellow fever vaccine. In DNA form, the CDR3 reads TGCAGTGCTAGGGCTAGCGGGAGTATCGAGACCCAGTACTTC. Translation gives CSARASGSIETQYF.